This T cell receptor (beta chain) emerged from a study of blood T cell repertoires in COVID-19. Study summary: T cells, B-cell-depleted T cells, or PBMCs provided the cDNA or gDNA that served as material.

How the authors handled the data: Cell counts per sample came from amplifying reference gene primers. Method: immunoSEQ multiplex PCR; TCRdb's copy keeps in-frame clones and lacks some. V and J calls and clone size are copied from that table; D and trimming were computed from the DNA. The table shows tens of thousands of clones, with over 85% occurring only once. Per the germline V gene, CDR1 is SNHLY and CDR2 is FYNNEI. Trimming cost V 6 bases and J 2 bases; bases outside gene matches: 7. This CDR3 is built from 15 residues. The rearrangement uses TRBV2 and TRBJ2-5; 9 positions match TRBD2. Sequencing was done on a sample of peripheral blood. The clonotype comes from a woman older than 75 with active COVID-19. CDR3 sequence reads: CASSDGRGGQETQYF. In DNA form, the CDR3 reads TGTGCCAGCAGCGATGGGCGGGGGGGTCAAGAGACCCAGTACTTC.